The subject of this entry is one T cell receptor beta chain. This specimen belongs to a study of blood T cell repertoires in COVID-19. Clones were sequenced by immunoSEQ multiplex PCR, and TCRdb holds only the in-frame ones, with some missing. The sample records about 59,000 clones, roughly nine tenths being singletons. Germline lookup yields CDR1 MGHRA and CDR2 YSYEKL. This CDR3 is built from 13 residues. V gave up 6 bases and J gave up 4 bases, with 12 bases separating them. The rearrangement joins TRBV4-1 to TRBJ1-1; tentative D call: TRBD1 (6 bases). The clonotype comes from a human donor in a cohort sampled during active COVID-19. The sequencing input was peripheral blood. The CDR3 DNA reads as TGCGCCAGCAGTTCTACAGGGTCCACTGAAGCTTTCTTT. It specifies CASSSTGSTEAFF.